This T cell receptor beta chain was recovered during a study of cytotoxic CD8 clonotypes in ibrutinib-treated CLL. Germline V CDR1 and CDR2: SGHTA, FQGTGA. Trimming cost V 5 bases and J 6 bases, with 20 bases left between them. This CDR3 contains 16 residues. Findings and limits, study-wide: Under therapy, public clonotypes either contracted or stayed stable, and they were uncommon.

Comment on this clone: Its antigen remains unidentified.

Assay used: immunoSEQ multiplex PCR; TCRdb lists only in-frame clones, some missing. Of some 140,000 clones listed, less than 95% are singletons. The TCR was taken from a human donor with chronic lymphocytic leukemia. The chain joins TRBV7-3 to TRBJ2-1; tentatively, D is TRBD1 (6 bases). The source was PBMCs, collected after 12 months of ibrutinib treatment. The CDR3 region is CASSEKGGLALNEQFF. DNA for the CDR3: TGTGCCAGCAGCGAAAAAGGGGGTCTTGCCCTCAATGAGCAGTTCTTC.